One sample yielded the 4 T cell receptor beta chains listed below, sequenced in a study of regulatory T cells in long-lasting Graves disease. Time point denoted: newly diagnosed GD, antithyroid drugs for less than 3 months. The TCR library used RNA extracted from PBMCs. CDR3 regions were amplified by Arm-PCR using iRepertoire HTBI primers to build TCR beta libraries. TCRdb processed the multiplex PCR reads anew with MiXCR; each CDR3 protein has one entry. The data contain 400,000 to 500,000 distinct CDR3 sequences, roughly 15% of them seen just once; the ten biggest clones take up under 20%. The sample was also reused in another study, on T cells in Graves' hyperthyroidism and ophthalmopathy.

The source material was peripheral blood mononuclear cells (PBMCs), sampled at new diagnosis, from a patient treated with antithyroid drugs. The receptors come from a woman in her forties or fifties with Graves disease.

V gene TRBV7-9 combines with J gene TRBJ2-3, with 13 positions matching TRBD2. This CDR3 has 16 amino acids. J gave up 5 bases and V 1 base, and 3 bases lay outside the gene matches. CDR1 is SEHNR and CDR2 is FQNEAQ in the germline V gene (reference sequence). CDR3 residues: CASSLGGLAGIDTQYF. As DNA, the CDR3 is TGTGCCAGCAGCTTAGGGGGACTAGCGGGAATAGATACGCAGTATTTT.

The chain recombines TRBV19 with TRBJ1-5, with D unresolved. Germline V gene data show CDR1 as LNHDA and CDR2 as SQIVND (reference sequence). The CDR3 spans 14 residues. Trimming removed 6 bases from V and 6 bases from J, with 15 bases in between. CDR3 sequence (DNA): TGTGCCAGTAGCATAATGTGGGAGGGTCAGCCCCAGCATTTT. Protein: CASSIMWEGQPQHF. The full variable domain, in which reference TRBV19 and TRBJ1-5 provide the parts outside the CDR3, is DGGITQSPKYLFRKEGQNVTLSCEQNLNHDAMYWYRQDPGQGLRLIYYSQIVNDFQKGDIAEGYSVSREKKESFPLTVTSAQKNPTAFYLCASSIMWEGQPQHFGDGTRLSIL.

This clonotype was found many times. This chain connects TRBV2 to TRBJ2-2; D possibly matches TRBD1 or TRBD2 (5 bases each). The V gene lost 5 bases and the J gene lost 6 bases, with 37 bases spanning the gap. The CDR3 covers 22 residues. CDR1 SNHLY and CDR2 FYNNEI come from the germline V gene. The CDR3 sequence is CASSPYHGGLQQVARGAGELFF. CDR3 DNA sequence: TGTGCCAGCAGTCCGTATCATGGGGGATTACAACAGGTTGCTCGGGGAGCCGGGGAGCTGTTTTTT.

V usage is TRBV3-1 and J usage is TRBJ1-1, with 9 bases matching TRBD1. The CDR3 runs to 17 residues. Germline loops: CDR1 LGHDT, CDR2 YNNKEL (reference sequence). The J segment lost 4 bases and the V segment lost 0 bases, leaving 9 bases of the junction unmatched. CDR3: CASSQEGQGIYGTEAFF. CDR3 DNA: TGTGCCAGCAGCCAAGAGGGACAGGGAATTTACGGCACTGAAGCTTTCTTT.